The entry below describes one TCR beta chain. Its target is not known. Unique molecular identifiers tagged the TCRbeta library. MiXCR, run by TCRdb on the PCR reads, gives a single entry per CDR3 protein. The sample lists some 830,000 distinct CDR3 sequences, around 15% occurring once. This sample stems from a study of T-cell reconstitution after alpha-beta-depleted transplantation in children. Findings of the study overall: Newly produced T cells mostly accounted for T-cell counts and diversity one year post-transplant. Several patients had high TCRbeta diversity at day 60; it came from surviving recipient T cells and thymic progenitors.

Between the trimmed V and J ends, which lost 3 bases and 10 bases, there was a span of 29 bases. CDR1 SGHRS and CDR2 YFSETQ come from the germline V gene. This CDR3 region has 18 residues. The J gene is TRBJ2-1, the V gene TRBV5-1; a weak D match, TRBD2 (5 bases). The source was PBMCs, mostly from graft donor cells, collected 360 days after TCRalphabeta/CD19-depleted stem cell transplant. The sequence came from a male patient younger than 18 who had a stem cell transplant for acute lymphoblastic leukemia, so the T cells may come from the graft donor. DNA of the CDR3: TGCGCCAGCAGCTCTAATATACCGGGATCATCCCAATCTCTGGAGCAGTTCTTC. Its translation: CASSSNIPGSSQSLEQFF.